The 23 T cell receptor beta chains presented below share a single source sample, sequenced in a study of cytomegalovirus exposure and HLA in healthy donors. The PCR used 60 Vbeta and 13 Jbeta primers. Profiling relied on immunoSEQ multiplex PCR, and the TCRdb table lists in-frame clones only, not all of them. The sample consists of some 130,000 clones, approximately 61% of them appearing once. Sample: PBMCs. These TCRs come from a human donor in good health.

The rearrangement joins TRBV18 to TRBJ2-3; D unclear. Trimming cost V 2 bases and J 5 bases, with 8 bases left between them. Germline CDR1 and CDR2: KGHSH and LQKENI. The CDR3 consists of 13 residues. The CDR3 reads CASSPSRGDTQYF. The CDR3 nucleotides read TGTGCCAGCTCACCAAGCCGCGGAGATACGCAGTATTTT.

This clone was picked up a small number of times. V is TRBV9 and J is TRBJ2-3; 10 bases map to TRBD2. The V segment lost 4 bases and the J segment 8 bases; nucleotides outside the gene matches: 25. The CDR3 has 20 residues. Germline loops: CDR1 SGDLS, CDR2 YYNGEE. Written as DNA, the CDR3 is TGTGCCAGCAGCTCTCCACAGAGTTTCAGGACTAGCGGAGTCATCGTTACGCAGTATTTT. This codes for CASSSPQSFRTSGVIVTQYF.

The chain links TRBV18 to TRBJ2-7; a possible D gene is TRBD1 (5 bases). This CDR3 comprises 14 residues. V was shortened by 2 bases and J by 5 bases, with 13 bases between the two germline ends. CDR1 is KGHSH and CDR2 is LQKENI in the germline V gene. CDR3 residues: CASSPGAGINEQYF. The CDR3 region has the DNA TGTGCCAGCTCACCAGGCGCAGGGATTAACGAGCAGTACTTC.

V and J are TRBV27 and TRBJ2-7, with D tentatively TRBD2 (6 bases). V was cut by 5 bases and J by 3 bases, with 14 bases left in between. The CDR3 has 14 residues. Germline CDR1 MNHEY, CDR2 SMNVEV (reference sequence). CDR3: CASSPTGLNYEQYF. The CDR3 nucleotides are TGTGCCAGCAGTCCTACGGGACTCAACTACGAGCAGTACTTC.

The genes are TRBV5-1 and TRBJ2-4, with TRBD1 as a possible D gene (6 bases). Germline loops: CDR1 SGHRS, CDR2 YFSETQ. V was pared by 4 bases and J by 3 bases, with 11 bases between. The CDR3 spans 14 residues. DNA for the CDR3: TGCGCCAGCAGCGAGGGACAACTCAAAAACATTCAGTACTTC. Its protein product is CASSEGQLKNIQYF. Full variable domain (outside the CDR3, taken from reference TRBV5-1 and TRBJ2-4): KAGVTQTPRYLIKTRGQQVTLSCSPISGHRSVSWYQQTPGQGLQFLFEYFSETQRNKGNFPGRFSGRQFSNSRSEMNVSTLELGDSALYLCASSEGQLKNIQYFGAGTRLSVL.

V and J are TRBV6-5 and TRBJ2-7, with a weak D call TRBD1 (6 bases). CDR1 and CDR2 from the germline V gene are MNHEY and SVGAGI. This CDR3 comprises 13 residues. V lost 6 bases and J 7 bases, leaving 16 bases between the germline ends. The CDR3 loop is CASRAGVSREQYF. The CDR3 DNA sequence: TGTGCCAGCAGAGCAGGGGTCTCCCGGGAGCAGTACTTC.

The V and J genes are TRBV6-6 and TRBJ2-7, with TRBD1 as a possible D gene (6 bases). Germline assignment: CDR1 MNHNY and CDR2 SVGAGI (reference sequence). Trimming left V 10 bases short and J 4 bases short, with 20 bases between. The length of the CDR3 is 14 residues. The CDR3 nucleotides read TGTGCCACCGGGAATAGGGGGACCGAGTACGAGCAGTACTTC. Its translation: CATGNRGTEYEQYF.

The chain has TRBV7-6 and TRBJ2-7, with 7 bases identical to TRBD1. From germline, CDR1 is SGHVS and CDR2 FNYEAQ. The CDR3 is 14 residues long. With V trimmed by 0 bases and J by 6 bases, 5 bases remained unmatched. CDR3 region: CASSLATGVGEQYF. The CDR3 nucleotides are TGTGCCAGCAGCTTAGCCACAGGGGTCGGCGAGCAGTACTTC.

The chain carries TRBV7-6 and TRBJ2-5; maybe TRBD1 (6 bases). V was pared by 2 bases and J by 2 bases, with 12 bases between. Germline assignment: CDR1 SGHVS and CDR2 FNYEAQ. CDR3 length: 15 amino acids. Written as DNA, the CDR3 is TGTGCCAGCAGCTTAACCAGGACAGCTCAAGAGACCCAGTACTTC. Protein: CASSLTRTAQETQYF.

This clone was picked up one time. This chain connects TRBV19 to TRBJ2-7; TRBD1 aligns across 11 bases. The V segment lost 10 bases and the J segment 6 bases; nucleotides outside the gene matches: 5. The CDR3 is 12 amino acids. Germline assignment: CDR1 LNHDA and CDR2 SQIVND (reference sequence). As DNA, the CDR3 is TGTGCCACCGGACAGGGGGCCGGCGAGCAGTACTTC. As protein: CATGQGAGEQYF.

J is TRBJ1-1 and V is TRBV5-1; 7 positions match TRBD1. Trimming at V came to 4 bases and at J to 1 base, leaving 10 bases not matched to a gene. Germline values: CDR1 SGHRS, CDR2 YFSETQ. The CDR3 is 16 residues long. The CDR3 sequence is CASSPALGQRNTEAFF. CDR3 sequence (DNA): TGCGCCAGCAGCCCCGCCTTGGGACAGCGGAACACTGAAGCTTTCTTT.

This clone was seen a few times. The chain carries TRBV10-3 and TRBJ2-7; D is perhaps TRBD2 (6 bases). V lost 3 bases and J lost 9, with 21 bases in between. Germline loops: CDR1 ENHRY, CDR2 SYGVKD. This CDR3 is 15 amino acids long. This chain's CDR3 is CAISDSGPRGFGQYF. CDR3 coding DNA: TGTGCCATCAGTGATTCAGGCCCACGGGGGTTTGGGCAGTACTTC.

This sequence joins TRBV5-1 and TRBJ2-7, with TRBD1 identical over 7 bases. The germline V gene encodes CDR1 SGHRS and CDR2 YFSETQ. The CDR3 extends over 16 amino acids. V was pared by 9 bases and J by 6 bases, with 21 bases of the junction left unmatched. DNA of the CDR3: TGCGCCACCGCTGAGGATATACAGGGGCCTTCCGGCGAGCAGTACTTC. Protein: CATAEDIQGPSGEQYF.

V is TRBV7-8 and J is TRBJ2-7; TRBD1 matches at 10 bases. Looked up from germline, CDR1 is SGHVS and CDR2 is FQNEAQ. V lost 7 bases to trimming and J lost 0 bases; unmatched junction nucleotides: 6. The CDR3 extends over 15 amino acids. For the CDR3, the DNA is TGTGCCAGCAACCCGACAGGGGGCCTCTCCTACGAGCAGTACTTC. It codes for CASNPTGGLSYEQYF.

J is TRBJ1-2 and V is TRBV13; D uncertain. Trimming pared 1 base from V and 4 bases from J, leaving 7 bases between. The CDR3 runs to 13 residues. Germline CDR1 is PRHDT and CDR2 is FYEKMQ (reference sequence). This CDR3 is CASSLDRGYGYTF. The CDR3 DNA reads TGTGCCAGCAGCTTAGATCGGGGCTATGGCTACACCTTC.

The chain joins TRBV5-1 to TRBJ2-1; a possible D gene is TRBD2 (6 bases). The CDR3 has 15 amino acids. Trimming pared 0 bases from V and 7 bases from J, leaving 14 bases between. The germline V gene has CDR1 SGHRS and CDR2 YFSETQ. This CDR3 is CASSLVIRRGNEQFF. In nucleotides, the CDR3 is TGCGCCAGCAGCTTGGTAATAAGGCGGGGAAATGAGCAGTTCTTC.

This clone was seen a few times. CDR3 sequence: CASSQGPPQFF. The CDR3, as DNA: TGTGCCAGCTCCCAGGGGCCCCCTCAGTTCTTC. V and J are TRBV11-3 and TRBJ2-1; the D gene is possibly TRBD1 (6 bases). Germline-derived CDR1 and CDR2 are SGHNT and YENEEA. The CDR3 has 11 amino acids. The V and J ends lost 8 bases and 13 bases respectively, with 15 bases between them. Complete variable domain (other parts from reference TRBV11-3 and TRBJ2-1): EAGVVQSPRYKIIEKKQPVAFWCNPISGHNTLYWYLQNLGQGPELLIRYENEEAVDDSQLPKDRFSAERLKGVDSTLKIQPAELGDSAVYLCASSQGPPQFFGPGTRLTVL.

The rearrangement joins TRBV29-1 to TRBJ2-2; 8 bases line up with TRBD2. The CDR3 totals 14 residues. With 4 bases clipped from V and 6 bases from J, the junction kept 7 bases outside the gene matches. CDR1 and CDR2 (germline): SQVTM, ANQGSEA. The CDR3 DNA reads TGCAGCGTTGCTCCTGGGACTAGTCCCGGGGAGCTGTTTTTT. It encodes CSVAPGTSPGELFF.

J is TRBJ2-5 and V is TRBV27, with TRBD2 as a possible D gene (6 bases). Germline V gene data show CDR1 as MNHEY and CDR2 as SMNVEV (reference sequence). The CDR3 runs to 15 residues. Trimming took off 8 bases at V and 2 bases at J, with 18 bases between the two ends. The CDR3 is CASQPSGRNQETQYF. CDR3 bases: TGTGCCAGCCAGCCCTCCGGGAGAAATCAAGAGACCCAGTACTTC.

This clone was found once. The chain couples TRBV7-7 to TRBJ2-7; TRBD2 agrees at 8 bases. Germline CDR1 reads SSHAT; CDR2 reads FNYEAQ (reference sequence). The CDR3 contains 15 residues. The J segment lost 6 bases and the V segment lost 1 base, leaving 8 bases of the junction unmatched. The CDR3 spells CASSLVAAGEGEQYF. The CDR3 DNA sequence: TGTGCCAGCAGCTTAGTGGCAGCGGGAGAGGGCGAGCAGTACTTC.

V is TRBV5-1 and J is TRBJ2-5; D uncertain. The CDR3 is 15 amino acids. Germline V gives CDR1 SGHRS, CDR2 YFSETQ. Trimming left V 0 bases short and J 2 bases short, with 11 bases between. The CDR3 loop is CASSLGTVRQETQYF. CDR3 sequence (DNA): TGCGCCAGCAGCTTGGGTACCGTCAGGCAAGAGACCCAGTACTTC.

The gene calls are TRBV27 and TRBJ2-1, with D possibly being TRBD1 (5 bases). In germline, CDR1 is MNHEY, CDR2 SMNVEV (reference sequence). Trimming pared 6 bases from V and 8 bases from J, leaving 20 bases between. This CDR3 has 15 amino acids. The CDR3 region is CASSQGSQGLDEQFF. CDR3 in DNA: TGTGCCAGCAGCCAAGGTTCCCAGGGTTTGGATGAGCAGTTCTTC.

This clone was recorded a few times. The chain has TRBV29-1 and TRBJ2-7, with TRBD2 identical over 15 bases. The length of the CDR3 is 15 residues. CDR1 is SQVTM and CDR2 is ANQGSEA in the germline V gene. V lost 3 bases and J lost 3; bases outside the gene matches: 3. The CDR3, as DNA: TGCAGCGTTGAGGGGACTAGCGGGAGGCTCTACGAGCAGTACTTC. Protein: CSVEGTSGRLYEQYF.